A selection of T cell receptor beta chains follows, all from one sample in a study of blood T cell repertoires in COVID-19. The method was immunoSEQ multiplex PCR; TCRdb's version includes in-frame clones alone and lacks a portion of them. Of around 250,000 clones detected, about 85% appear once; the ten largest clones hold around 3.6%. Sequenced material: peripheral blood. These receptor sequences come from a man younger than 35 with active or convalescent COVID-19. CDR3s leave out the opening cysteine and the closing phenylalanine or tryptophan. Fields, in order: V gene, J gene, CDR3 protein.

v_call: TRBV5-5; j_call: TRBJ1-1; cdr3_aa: ASSLKGVGNTEAF
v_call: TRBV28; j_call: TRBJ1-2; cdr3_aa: ASSFPDSYGYT
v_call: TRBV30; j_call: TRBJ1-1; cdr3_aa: AWSGTGQKAF
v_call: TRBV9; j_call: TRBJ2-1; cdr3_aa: ASSGLADYNEQF
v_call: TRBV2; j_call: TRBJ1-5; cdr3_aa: ASSEALFRNQPQH
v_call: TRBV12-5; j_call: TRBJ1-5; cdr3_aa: ASGEGVEGQPQH
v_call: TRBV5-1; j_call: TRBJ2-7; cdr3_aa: ASSRGQGGEQY
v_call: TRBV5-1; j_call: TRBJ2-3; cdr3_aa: ASSWQGTSGKNKDTQY
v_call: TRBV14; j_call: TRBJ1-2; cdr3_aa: ASSQEGRYGYGYT
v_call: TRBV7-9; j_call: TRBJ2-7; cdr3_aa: ASSGNGTGSSARYYEQY
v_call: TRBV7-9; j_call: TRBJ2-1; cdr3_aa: ASSHGQGEGDEQF
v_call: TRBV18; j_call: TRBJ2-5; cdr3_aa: ASSPSRQSGETQY
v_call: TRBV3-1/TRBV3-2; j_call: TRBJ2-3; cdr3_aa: ASSYPSGEGDTQY
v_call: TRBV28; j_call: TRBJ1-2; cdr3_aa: ASRSDGARDGYT
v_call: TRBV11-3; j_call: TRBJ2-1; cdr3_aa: ASSFSSSPNEQF
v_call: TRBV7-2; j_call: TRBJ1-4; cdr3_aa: ASSWGQGAQEKLF
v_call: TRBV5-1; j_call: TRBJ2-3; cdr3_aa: ASSLGQAFTDTQY
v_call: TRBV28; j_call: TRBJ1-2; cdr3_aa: ASSVTGNYGYT
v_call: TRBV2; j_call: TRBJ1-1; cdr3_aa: ASIHPGGSTEAF
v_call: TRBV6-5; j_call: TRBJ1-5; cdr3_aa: ASSYRQGGNQPQH
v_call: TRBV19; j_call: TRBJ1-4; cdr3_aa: ASSRRGRDGEKLF
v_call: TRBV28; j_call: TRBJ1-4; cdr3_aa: ASSPSVFSKEKLF
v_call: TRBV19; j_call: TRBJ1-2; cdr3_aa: ASSPEVGAPNYGYT
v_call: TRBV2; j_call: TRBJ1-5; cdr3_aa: ASSEEQGRNQPQH
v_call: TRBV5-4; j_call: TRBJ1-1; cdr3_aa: ASSLDFTEAF